These 26 T cell receptor beta chains came from one sample sequenced in a study of cytomegalovirus exposure and HLA in healthy donors. The PCR made use of 60 Vbeta and 13 Jbeta primers. Only in-frame clones appear in the TCRdb table, and some are missing; sequencing was by immunoSEQ multiplex PCR. The data contain 150,000 to 200,000 clones, 81% of them singletons. Material for sequencing was PBMCs. These receptors originate from a woman younger than 35 in good health and CMV-seronegative.

The chain couples TRBV20-1 to TRBJ2-5; unclear D gene. The CDR3 is 10 amino acids. Germline V gene data show CDR1 as DFQATT and CDR2 as SNEGSKA (reference sequence). The V gene lost 5 bases and the J gene lost 5 bases, with 6 bases spanning the gap. The CDR3: CSAQEETQYF. DNA of the CDR3: TGCAGTGCTCAAGAGGAGACCCAGTACTTC.

The table lists this clone with a count of one. This chain links TRBV10-2 with TRBJ1-2; TRBD1 agrees at 10 bases. J lost 8 bases, V lost 4 bases, and 7 bases had no gene match. CDR1 and CDR2 from the germline V gene are WSHSY and SAAADI. The CDR3 spans 14 residues. CDR3 region: CASSVLGTGVGYTF. CDR3 coding DNA: TGCGCCAGCAGTGTCTTAGGGACAGGGGTCGGCTACACCTTC.

CDR3 loop: CSVEDRAVGYNEQFF. The CDR3 nucleotides are TGCAGCGTTGAAGATCGCGCGGTGGGCTACAATGAGCAGTTCTTC. The J gene is TRBJ2-1, the V gene TRBV29-1; D remains ambiguous. The CDR3 extends over 15 amino acids. Germline CDR1 SQVTM, CDR2 ANQGSEA. Trimming removed 0 bases from V and 3 bases from J, with 12 bases in between.

This clone showed up just once. The CDR3 sequence: CASSDARDRSIEQYF. CDR3 in DNA: TGTGCCAGCAGTGACGCGAGGGACAGGTCTATCGAGCAGTACTTC. V usage is TRBV6-4 and J usage is TRBJ2-7, with 8 nucleotides matching TRBD1. The CDR3 length is 15 residues. Trimming cost V 2 bases and J 6 bases; bases outside gene matches: 9. Germline values: CDR1 MRHNA, CDR2 SNTAGT.

V and J are TRBV10-3 and TRBJ1-4, with 8 bases fitting TRBD1. CDR1 is ENHRY, CDR2 SYGVKD, per germline. Unmatched junction bases numbered 7, after V lost 5 bases and J lost 5 bases. CDR3 size: 15 residues. The CDR3 sequence: CAISSRQGNNEKLFF. The DNA of the CDR3 is TGTGCCATCAGTTCCCGACAGGGGAACAATGAAAAACTGTTTTTT.

The chain employs TRBV6-1 and TRBJ1-5; 9 nucleotides line up with TRBD1. CDR3 size: 15 residues. The germline gives CDR1 MNHNS, CDR2 SASEGT. V lost 6 bases to trimming and J lost 0 bases; unmatched junction nucleotides: 3. CDR3 in DNA: TGTGCCAGCAGCCGGACAGGGGTTAGCAATCAGCCCCAGCATTTT. Its translation is CASSRTGVSNQPQHF.

V usage is TRBV7-3 and J usage is TRBJ2-7; D is uncertain. CDR3 length equals 13 residues. Per the germline V gene, CDR1 is SGHTA and CDR2 is FQGTGA. V lost 2 bases and J lost 3, with 8 bases in between. This chain's CDR3 is CASSLSPGYEQYF. The CDR3 nucleotides read TGTGCCAGCAGCTTATCTCCCGGCTACGAGCAGTACTTC.

This rearrangement joins TRBV5-1 to TRBJ2-1, with 10 bases aligning to TRBD2. V was clipped by 3 bases and J by 8 bases; unmatched bases: 11. The CDR3 has 16 amino acids. CDR1 is SGHRS, CDR2 YFSETQ, per germline. DNA for the CDR3: TGCGCCAGCAGCTCACAATACGGGACTAGCGTCTATGAGCAGTTCTTC. This translates into CASSSQYGTSVYEQFF.

The DNA for the CDR3 is TGTGCCAGCAGTCGCGAGGGATCGGGGTTTGGAGCTTTCTTT. Translation gives CASSREGSGFGAFF. V gene TRBV5-4 combines with J gene TRBJ1-1; unclear D gene. The germline V gene encodes CDR1 SGHNT and CDR2 YYREEE (reference sequence). V was cut by 5 bases and J by 10 bases, with 21 bases left in between. This CDR3 is 14 amino acids long.

The chain joins TRBV10-3 to TRBJ1-2; 7 bases fit TRBD1. J gave up 6 bases and V 8 bases, and 9 bases lay outside the gene matches. Germline V gives CDR1 ENHRY, CDR2 SYGVKD. The CDR3 extends over 13 amino acids. The CDR3 reads CAISRQGADGYTF. The CDR3, as DNA: TGTGCCATCTCCCGACAGGGAGCTGATGGCTACACCTTC.

Turning to this clone: Other nucleotide sequences in the sample specify the same CDR3. J is TRBJ2-3 and V is TRBV7-2; no clear D. Trimming took 3 bases from V and 0 from J, leaving 7 bases between them. In germline, CDR1 is SGHTA, CDR2 FQGNSA. There are 14 residues in the CDR3. CDR3 in DNA: TGTGCCAGCAGCTTCTATTCGAGCACAGATACGCAGTATTTT. The encoded protein is CASSFYSSTDTQYF.

The chain joins TRBV2 to TRBJ1-4, with D perhaps TRBD1 (5 bases). The V and J ends lost 6 bases and 2 bases respectively, with 7 bases between them. Per germline, CDR1 SNHLY and CDR2 FYNNEI. There are 13 residues in the CDR3. In nucleotides, the CDR3 is TGTGCCAGCAGGCACAGGACTAATGAAAAACTGTTTTTT. Amino acids: CASRHRTNEKLFF.

This rearrangement joins TRBV6-5 to TRBJ1-1; D gene unclear. This CDR3 has 15 residues. Germline V lookup: CDR1 MNHEY, CDR2 SVGAGI. V was clipped by 7 bases and J by 1 base, with 16 bases between them. CDR3 protein: CASTLYRGSNTEAFF. Here the CDR3 DNA reads TGTGCCAGCACCCTCTACCGGGGATCGAACACTGAAGCTTTCTTT.

This rearrangement joins TRBV29-1 to TRBJ2-5; D not certain. V was cut by 6 bases and J by 1 base, with 12 bases left in between. The CDR3 has 13 residues. CDR1 is SQVTM, CDR2 ANQGSEA, per germline. CDR3 coding DNA: TGCAGCGTCCTCCCAGAGGTCCAAGAGACCCAGTACTTC. Translation gives CSVLPEVQETQYF. Full variable domain (missing parts from reference TRBV29-1 and TRBJ2-5): SAVISQKPSRDICQRGTSLTIQCQVDSQVTMMFWYRQQPGQSLTLIATANQGSEATYESGFVIDKFPISRPNLTFSTLTVSNMSPEDSSIYLCSVLPEVQETQYFGPGTRLLVL.

There are a few counts of this clone. The CDR3, as DNA: TGTGCCAGCAGCCAAGGGTCCGGGGATGAAAAACTGTTTTTT. It is translated as CASSQGSGDEKLFF. The rearrangement joins TRBV4-2 to TRBJ1-4; no reliable D call. Germline V CDR1 and CDR2: LGHNA, YNFKEQ. V was trimmed by 1 base and J by 6 bases, leaving 9 bases between them. The CDR3 consists of 14 residues.

The V and J genes are TRBV28 and TRBJ2-7; 9 bases line up with TRBD1. The J segment lost 7 bases and the V segment lost 5 bases, leaving 12 bases of the junction unmatched. In germline, CDR1 is MDHEN, CDR2 SYDVKM. CDR3 length equals 15 residues. The CDR3 region has the DNA TGTGCCAGCAGTACCCCCGGGACAGGGTTTAGGGAGCAGTACTTC. The encoded protein is CASSTPGTGFREQYF.

The chain combines TRBV4-1 with TRBJ1-6; tentatively, D is TRBD1 (5 bases). The CDR3 spans 15 residues. Germline V lookup: CDR1 MGHRA, CDR2 YSYEKL. V was trimmed by 1 base and J by 5 bases, leaving 9 bases between them. This chain's CDR3 is CASSQGDSNNSPLHF. The CDR3 nucleotides are TGCGCCAGCAGCCAAGGAGACAGTAATAATTCACCCCTCCACTTT.

The rearrangement uses TRBV18 and TRBJ1-5; D is possibly TRBD1 (5 bases). CDR1 is KGHSH and CDR2 is LQKENI in the germline V gene. Trimming took 2 bases from V and 6 from J, leaving 8 bases between them. There are 13 residues in the CDR3. The CDR3 bases are TGTGCCAGCTCACCAACGGGGGTTCAGCCCCAGCATTTT. Translation: CASSPTGVQPQHF.

In nucleotides, the CDR3 is TGTGCCAGCTCGCCGGGCTCTGGAAACACCATATATTTT. Protein sequence: CASSPGSGNTIYF. The V call is TRBV9, the J call TRBJ1-3; unclear D gene. Deletions cut 7 bases from V and 0 bases from J, with 8 bases between. Germline CDR1 SGDLS, CDR2 YYNGEE. This CDR3 spans 13 amino acids.

This rearrangement joins TRBV18 to TRBJ1-3; unclear D gene. Trimming stripped 2 bases from V and 0 bases from J, with 8 bases between. From germline, CDR1 is KGHSH and CDR2 LQKENI. The CDR3 runs 15 residues. CDR3 nucleotides: TGTGCCAGCTCACCAGGGCTCCCCTCTGGAAACACCATATATTTT. Its translation: CASSPGLPSGNTIYF.

V usage is TRBV19 and J usage is TRBJ2-3, with TRBD1 identical over 8 bases. The CDR3 sequence is 14 residues long. The J segment lost 2 bases and the V segment lost 5 bases, leaving 3 bases of the junction unmatched. Germline-derived CDR1 and CDR2 are LNHDA and SQIVND (reference sequence). The CDR3 nucleotides are TGTGCCAGTAGTTTGGGACAGGCCACAGATACGCAGTATTTT. Residues: CASSLGQATDTQYF.

The chain is built from TRBV2 and TRBJ1-5; no firm D call. Germline assignment: CDR1 SNHLY and CDR2 FYNNEI. The CDR3 totals 14 residues. V was shortened by 7 bases and J by 5 bases, with 15 bases between the two germline ends. The CDR3 nucleotides are TGTGCCAGCACCCAAAACCAGAATTATCAGCCCCAGCATTTT. The encoded protein is CASTQNQNYQPQHF.

The V gene is TRBV4-1, the J gene TRBJ2-7; TRBD2 is a possible D gene (5 bases). CDR3 length: 15 amino acids. Looked up from germline, CDR1 is MGHRA and CDR2 is YSYEKL. V lost 0 bases, J lost 2 bases, and 11 bases lay in between. The CDR3 spells CASSQDLADTYEQYF. CDR3 in DNA: TGCGCCAGCAGCCAAGACCTAGCCGATACCTACGAGCAGTACTTC.

The V and J genes are TRBV28 and TRBJ2-5, with D maybe TRBD2 (6 bases). This CDR3 is 13 amino acids long. In germline, CDR1 is MDHEN, CDR2 SYDVKM. The V gene lost 7 bases and the J gene lost 7 bases, with 16 bases spanning the gap. The CDR3 DNA reads TGTGCCAGCACAACGGAGGGCCGTCGGACCCAGTACTTC. Residues: CASTTEGRRTQYF.

V gene TRBV6-5 combines with J gene TRBJ2-3; no definite D call. The CDR3 contains 12 residues. Per germline, CDR1 MNHEY and CDR2 SVGAGI. Trimming stripped 2 bases from V and 7 bases from J, with 7 bases between. Written as DNA, the CDR3 is TGTGCCAGCAGTTACGGGCCATATACGCAGTATTTT. Translating gives CASSYGPYTQYF.

This clone was seen a handful of times. The rearrangement uses TRBV5-1 and TRBJ2-5; TRBD2 is a possible D gene (5 bases). Deletions cut 4 bases from V and 5 bases from J, with 9 bases between. The length of the CDR3 is 12 residues. The germline gives CDR1 SGHRS, CDR2 YFSETQ. CDR3 DNA sequence: TGCGCCAGCAGCCGGGAAGCGGAGACCCAGTACTTC. This sequence encodes CASSREAETQYF. Together with reference TRBV5-1 and TRBJ2-5, the CDR3 gives the full variable domain: KAGVTQTPRYLIKTRGQQVTLSCSPISGHRSVSWYQQTPGQGLQFLFEYFSETQRNKGNFPGRFSGRQFSNSRSEMNVSTLELGDSALYLCASSREAETQYFGPGTRLLVL.